These T cell receptor beta chains were read from a single sample in a study of blood T cell repertoires in COVID-19. Sequencing was performed with immunoSEQ multiplex PCR; in TCRdb, only in-frame clones are kept and a portion is missing. The table has 200,000 to 300,000 clones, about 88% seen once. The sample comprised peripheral blood. The receptors were sampled from a woman aged 55-69 years with COVID-19, enrolled during active disease. The CDR3 runs from the conserved cysteine through the conserved F or W. A D gene is named only where the DNA matches it firmly. Expanded clones are given a class, and other clones once, few, many or no size at all.

size,J,D,V,DNA,CDR3
NA,TRBJ1-4,TRBD1,TRBV28,TGTGCCAGCGGCCCTAGAGGGGGCCGGGAAAAACTGTTTTTT,CASGPRGGREKLFF
NA,TRBJ2-3,TRBD1,TRBV6-5,TGTGCCAGCGGATTACAGGGGAACTTGGGGGATACGCAGTATTTT,CASGLQGNLGDTQYF
NA,TRBJ2-1,NA,TRBV6-4,TGTGCCAGCAGTCCCGAGGGAATCTTGGCTAGTATGATCTTC,CASSPEGILASMIF
NA,TRBJ2-6,NA,TRBV7-2,TGTGCCAGCAGCTACCGGGCTGGGGGGTATTCTGGGGCCAACGTCCTGACTTTC,CASSYRAGGYSGANVLTF
NA,TRBJ1-2,TRBD1,TRBV28,TGTGCCAGCAGTTTACGCCCGGGACAGACCTATGGCTACACCTTC,CASSLRPGQTYGYTF
NA,TRBJ2-7,NA,TRBV29-1,TGCAGCGTTGGACAGGCTCTCTTGGGCGAGCAGTACTTC,CSVGQALLGEQYF
NA,TRBJ2-5,TRBD2,TRBV30,TGTGCCTGGACCCCGCTAGCGGGAGGGGAGACCCAGTACTTC,CAWTPLAGGETQYF
NA,TRBJ1-2,NA,TRBV28,TGTGCCGTCGGAGGGCTCTACACCTTC,CAVGGLYTF
NA,TRBJ1-6,TRBD1,TRBV6-2/TRBV6-3,TGTGCCAGCAGCCCGGACAGGGGGCGCCGGAATTCACCCCTCCACTTT,CASSPDRGRRNSPLHF
NA,TRBJ1-2,TRBD1,TRBV7-9,TGTGCCAGCAGCCCGGACTCAGACAGGGGGCATGGCTACACCTTC,CASSPDSDRGHGYTF
NA,TRBJ2-7,NA,TRBV20-1,TGCAGTGCTAGAACTAGTCACGAGCAGTACTTC,CSARTSHEQYF
NA,TRBJ1-4,NA,TRBV6-6,TGTGCCAGCAGTTACGCGAGAGGTGGTGAAAAACTGTTTTTT,CASSYARGGEKLFF
NA,TRBJ2-5,TRBD2,TRBV7-2,TGTGCCAGCAGCTTAGGCGGGAGCGGGGAGACCCAGTACTTC,CASSLGGSGETQYF
NA,TRBJ1-5,TRBD1,TRBV19,TGTGCCAGTAGTCATAGGACAGGGGGCGACAATCAGCCCCAGCATTTT,CASSHRTGGDNQPQHF
NA,TRBJ1-1,NA,TRBV11-2,TGTGCCAGCAGCTTAAGAGTCATAGGGGGGGCGACTGAAGCTTTCTTT,CASSLRVIGGATEAFF
NA,TRBJ1-1,NA,TRBV6-6,TGTGCCAGCAGTTACCCCCGACAGGACCCCGAAGCTTTCTTT,CASSYPRQDPEAFF
NA,TRBJ2-3,TRBD2,TRBV28,TGTGCCAGCAGCGGAGCGGGAGGTAACACAGATACGCAGTATTTT,CASSGAGGNTDTQYF
NA,TRBJ1-1,NA,TRBV9,TGTGCCAGCAGCGTAAACACGAACACTGAAGCTTTCTTT,CASSVNTNTEAFF
NA,TRBJ1-5,TRBD1,TRBV30,TGTGCCTGGGGCCTTGGGACAGGCAATCAGCCCCAGCATTTT,CAWGLGTGNQPQHF
NA,TRBJ2-2,TRBD2,TRBV24-1,TGTGCCACCAGTGAGCGGACTAGCGGGAGAGGCGGGGAGCTGTTTTTT,CATSERTSGRGGELFF
NA,TRBJ1-1,NA,TRBV23-1,TGCGCCAGCAGTCAGAACAGACCCCACACTGAAGCTTTCTTT,CASSQNRPHTEAFF
NA,TRBJ2-1,NA,TRBV29-1,TGCAGCGTTGAGGAGCGGCACGGACCTAGGGATGAGCAGTTCTTC,CSVEERHGPRDEQFF
NA,TRBJ1-1,NA,TRBV20-1,TGCAGTGCTAGAGAAGCGGGACCGGCTTTCTTT,CSAREAGPAFF
NA,TRBJ1-1,TRBD1,TRBV28,TGTGCCAGCAGTTGGACAGGGGGCACAGCTTTCTTT,CASSWTGGTAFF
NA,TRBJ1-5,NA,TRBV6-4,TGTGCCAGCAGTCCGGACTGGAATAGCAATCAGCCCCAGCATTTT,CASSPDWNSNQPQHF
NA,TRBJ2-7,NA,TRBV28,TGTGCCAGCAGTTTTGCTTATCTACCCTACGAGCAGTACTTC,CASSFAYLPYEQYF
NA,TRBJ1-6,TRBD1,TRBV5-6,TGTGCCAGCAGCTTAACCACAGGGGATTCACCCCTCCACTTT,CASSLTTGDSPLHF
NA,TRBJ1-6,TRBD1,TRBV7-9,TGTGCCAGCAGTAGGACAGGGGATCATTCACCCCTCCACTTT,CASSRTGDHSPLHF
NA,TRBJ1-1,NA,TRBV24-1,TGTGCCACCCAGTGGAGGGGCCCGAACACTGAAGCTTTCTTT,CATQWRGPNTEAFF
NA,TRBJ1-1,TRBD1,TRBV6-5,TGTGCCAGCAGCCGAGGGCGGGACAGTGAAGCTTTCTTT,CASSRGRDSEAFF
NA,TRBJ2-7,NA,TRBV28,TGTGCCAGCAGTCGCGGGGCAGGGCGCGCCTACGAGCAGTACTTC,CASSRGAGRAYEQYF
NA,TRBJ1-2,NA,TRBV19,TGTGCCAGTACCGATAGAGCTAACTATGGCTACACCTTC,CASTDRANYGYTF
few,TRBJ2-1,TRBD2,TRBV7-2,TGTGCCAGCAGGGCGGTCAGCGGGAGCTCCTACAATGAGCAGTTCTTC,CASRAVSGSSYNEQFF
NA,TRBJ2-1,TRBD2,TRBV11-2,TGTGCCAGCAGCTTAGCGGGGGGGTACAATGAGCAGTTCTTC,CASSLAGGYNEQFF
once,TRBJ1-2,NA,TRBV7-2,TGTGCCAGCAGCTTTCGGCAGGGTCATGGCTACACCTTC,CASSFRQGHGYTF
NA,TRBJ1-5,TRBD1,TRBV20-1,TGCAGTGCTAGTAAAGGACAGGCGGACAATCAGCCCCAGCATTTT,CSASKGQADNQPQHF
few,TRBJ1-5,TRBD1,TRBV30,TGTGCCTGGAGTGCTGGCCAGGGGGCCGTTCAGCCCCAGCATTTT,CAWSAGQGAVQPQHF
NA,TRBJ1-1,TRBD1,TRBV4-3,TGCGCCAGCGGATACCGGGACAGGGAAGCTTTCTTT,CASGYRDREAFF
NA,TRBJ2-1,NA,TRBV29-1,TGCAGCGTTGAATTGAGCGGGCCTGATTCCTACAATGAGCAGTTCTTC,CSVELSGPDSYNEQFF
NA,TRBJ2-2,TRBD2,TRBV9,TGTGCCAGCAGCATGACTAGCAGAGACACCGGGGAGCTGTTTTTT,CASSMTSRDTGELFF
NA,TRBJ1-4,NA,TRBV7-2,TGTGCCAGCAGCCCACGAGGCGGTTTGGGGGGACTGTTTTTT,CASSPRGGLGGLFF
NA,TRBJ2-6,TRBD1,TRBV19,TGTGCCACCCACACGACAGGGGCTGGGGCCAACGTCCTGACTTTC,CATHTTGAGANVLTF
NA,TRBJ1-5,NA,TRBV6-2/TRBV6-3,TGTGCCAGCAGTTACCCCAGGGGAGGCAATCAGCCCCAGCATTTT,CASSYPRGGNQPQHF
NA,TRBJ1-2,TRBD1,TRBV28,TGTGCCAGCAGTTCGCTGACAGGGGTCTATGGCTACACCTTC,CASSSLTGVYGYTF
NA,TRBJ2-3,NA,TRBV4-3,TGCGCCAGCAGCCTTGGACAAGAGGGCACAGATACGCAGTATTTT,CASSLGQEGTDTQYF
NA,TRBJ1-2,NA,TRBV10-1,TGCGCCAGAAAGAGGCGAGGCTACACCTTC,CARKRRGYTF
NA,TRBJ2-1,TRBD1,TRBV10-3,TGTGCCATCAGTGTGGTGCGGACAGGGGGCTACAATGAGCAGTTCTTC,CAISVVRTGGYNEQFF
NA,TRBJ1-1,NA,TRBV20-1,TGCAGTGCTAGAGCGGTATGGGAAGCTTTCTTT,CSARAVWEAFF
NA,TRBJ2-1,TRBD2,TRBV11-2,TGTGCCAGCAGCTTGGGACTAGCGGGAGGACAGTTCTTC,CASSLGLAGGQFF
few,TRBJ2-7,TRBD1,TRBV10-1,TGCGCCAGCAGTGAGTCTACAGGGGGTCCTTCCGAGCAGTACTTC,CASSESTGGPSEQYF
NA,TRBJ1-4,TRBD1,TRBV20-1,TGCAGTGCTAGTACTCCAGGGGGGAATCCTGCTAATGAAAAACTGTTTTTT,CSASTPGGNPANEKLFF
few,TRBJ1-6,NA,TRBV30,TGTGCCTGGAGCGACGGGGATAATTCACCCCTCCACTTT,CAWSDGDNSPLHF
NA,TRBJ2-1,NA,TRBV7-8,TGTGCCAGCAGCATAGTGGGGGGATACAATGAGCAGTTCTTC,CASSIVGGYNEQFF